Reported below is one TCR beta chain. Its antigen is not identified. At one of its ends the junction is not consistent with the germline gene, which may arise from a read error. This entry belongs to a study of CD8+ T cells in alopecia areata. Study overall: The drug, oral tofacitinib, was given to treated patients at 5 to 10 mg twice daily.

Sequencing used cDNA as its template, made by extracting RNA and reverse transcribing it. Assay: immunoSEQ multiplex PCR; the TCRdb copy retains only in-frame clones and omits some. The data contain 150,000 or so clones, more than 40% of them seen just once; the ten biggest clones take up about 6.4%. Overall study findings and caveats: Researchers report lesional scalp, most notably alopecia totalis/universalis, outstripped normal scalp in clonality.

The CDR3 contains 11 residues. CDR1 is SQVTM, CDR2 ANQGSEA, per germline. It was from PBMCs that CD4+ and CD8+ T cells were sorted. The sequence derives from a human donor with alopecia areata. The chain combines TRBV29-1 with TRBJ1-4, with TRBD1 matching over 9 bases. The material sequenced was CD4+ T cells sorted from blood. The CDR3 reads CSAGQGPNSVF. CDR3 DNA: TGCAGCGCAGGACAGGGGCCTAACTCGGTTTTT.